The 12 T cell receptor beta chains below come from one sample, sequenced in a study of technical replicates of blood from a few donors. Profiling relied on immunoSEQ multiplex PCR, and the TCRdb table lists in-frame clones only, not all of them. The table has about 66,000 clones, about 97% seen once. Input material: T cells isolated from PBMCs. All receptors derive from a human donor in good health.

The chain combines TRBV29-1 with TRBJ1-2; 11 bases are shared with TRBD1. The germline V gene encodes CDR1 SQVTM and CDR2 ANQGSEA. CDR3 length: 14 residues. The trim removed 4 bases at V and 4 bases at J, leaving 5 bases unmatched. CDR3 residues: CSVGPGTGGYGYTF. The CDR3 coding sequence is TGCAGCGTTGGACCCGGGACAGGGGGCTATGGCTACACCTTC.

The chain couples TRBV5-1 to TRBJ1-3, with 7 nucleotides matching TRBD1. V lost 2 bases, J lost 0 bases, and 8 bases stayed unmatched. This CDR3 contains 17 residues. The germline V gene has CDR1 SGHRS and CDR2 YFSETQ. CDR3 coding DNA: TGCGCCAGCAGCTTAAACGACAGGGCGATCTCTGGAAACACCATATATTTT. Its protein is CASSLNDRAISGNTIYF.

The chain uses TRBV9 and TRBJ1-1; 10 bases are shared with TRBD1. V dropped 3 bases and J dropped 5; count of bases not matched to a gene: 4. CDR3 length equals 14 residues. CDR1 and CDR2 from the germline V gene are SGDLS and YYNGEE. The DNA for the CDR3 is TGTGCCAGCAGCGGAGGACAGGGGGTTACTGAAGCTTTCTTT. This gives the protein CASSGGQGVTEAFF.

This clone appeared a single time. This chain links TRBV28 with TRBJ1-1, with TRBD1 identical over 8 bases. Germline loops: CDR1 MDHEN, CDR2 SYDVKM. The CDR3 has 14 amino acids. The trim removed 5 bases at V and 2 bases at J, leaving 4 bases unmatched. CDR3 bases: TGTGCCAGCAGTCCGACAGGGGAAAACACTGAAGCTTTCTTT. Its protein is CASSPTGENTEAFF. Filled out from reference TRBV28 and TRBJ1-1, the complete variable domain reads DVKVTQSSRYLVKRTGEKVFLECVQDMDHENMFWYRQDPGLGLRLIYFSYDVKMKEKGDIPEGYSVSREKKERFSLILESASTNQTSMYLCASSPTGENTEAFFGQGTRLTVV.

The gene calls are TRBV4-1 and TRBJ2-1; 9 positions agree with TRBD2. V lost 2 bases and J lost 4; bases outside the gene matches: 9. The germline CDR1 and CDR2 sequences are MGHRA and YSYEKL. This CDR3 spans 17 amino acids. CDR3 sequence: CASSQSLAGGVYNEQFF. CDR3 coding DNA: TGCGCCAGCAGCCAAAGTCTCGCGGGAGGGGTATACAATGAGCAGTTCTTC.

The V gene is TRBV15, the J gene TRBJ1-5, with 9 bases matching TRBD1. The CDR3 totals 18 residues. Trimming cost V 1 base and J 7 bases; bases outside gene matches: 14. Germline-derived CDR1 and CDR2 are LNHNV and YYDKDF (reference sequence). The CDR3 here is CATSRVGSGTGLGQPQHF. The CDR3 bases are TGTGCCACCAGCAGAGTTGGGTCCGGGACAGGGTTAGGGCAGCCCCAGCATTTT.

V and J are TRBV4-1 and TRBJ2-7; D gene unclear. CDR1 MGHRA and CDR2 YSYEKL come from the germline V gene. Trimming shortened V by 0 bases and J by 3 bases, and 12 bases separated the two germline ends. This CDR3 comprises 15 residues. The CDR3 bases are TGCGCCAGCAGCCAAGAATGGCACAGTAGCTACGAGCAGTACTTC. Its protein product is CASSQEWHSSYEQYF.

The chain has TRBV28 and TRBJ2-1; 14 bases are shared with TRBD2. The ends lost 6 bases at V and 2 bases at J; junction bases unmatched: 6. Germline-derived CDR1 and CDR2 are MDHEN and SYDVKM. CDR3 length: 17 amino acids. CDR3: CASRAMGLAGAYNEQFF. In nucleotides, the CDR3 is TGTGCCAGCAGGGCGATGGGACTAGCGGGAGCCTACAATGAGCAGTTCTTC.

The V call is TRBV27, the J call TRBJ1-1, with 7 bases matching TRBD1. The V segment lost 4 bases and the J segment 5 bases; nucleotides outside the gene matches: 13. Per germline, CDR1 MNHEY and CDR2 SMNVEV (reference sequence). The CDR3 runs to 16 residues. CDR3 in DNA: TGTGCCAGCAGTTCAAATCCCTACAGGGGACATACTGAAGCTTTCTTT. This gives the protein CASSSNPYRGHTEAFF.

This chain joins TRBV2 and TRBJ2-7, with 12 bases identical to TRBD2. Germline trimming cut 7 bases from V and 6 bases from J; bases unmatched to any gene: 7. CDR3 size: 14 residues. Looked up from germline, CDR1 is SNHLY and CDR2 is FYNNEI. Here the CDR3 DNA reads TGTGCCAGCACCGAGGAACTAGCGGGAGGCGAGCAGTACTTC. This codes for CASTEELAGGEQYF.

The chain employs TRBV4-3 and TRBJ1-4; 8 bases agree with TRBD1. Per germline, CDR1 LGHNA and CDR2 YSLEER. The CDR3 has 15 residues. Trimming removed 1 base from V and 7 bases from J; junction bases left unmatched: 5. CDR3 sequence (DNA): TGCGCCAGCAGCCAAGCCCCCGACAGGGGTGAAAAACTGTTTTTT. Its translation is CASSQAPDRGEKLFF.

The chain employs TRBV7-3 and TRBJ2-1; tentative D call: TRBD1 (5 bases). With 5 bases removed from V and 4 bases from J, the gap between germline ends came to 12 bases. CDR3 size: 14 residues. CDR1 is SGHTA, CDR2 FQGTGA, per germline. DNA for the CDR3: TGTGCCAGCAGCCTTGACGACAGATACAATGAGCAGTTCTTC. This encodes CASSLDDRYNEQFF. Full variable domain (rest looked up from reference TRBV7-3 and TRBJ2-1): GAGVSQTPSNKVTEKGKYVELRCDPISGHTALYWYRQSLGQGPEFLIYFQGTGAADDSGLPNDRFFAVRPEGSVSTLKIQRTERGDSAVYLCASSLDDRYNEQFFGPGTRLTVL.